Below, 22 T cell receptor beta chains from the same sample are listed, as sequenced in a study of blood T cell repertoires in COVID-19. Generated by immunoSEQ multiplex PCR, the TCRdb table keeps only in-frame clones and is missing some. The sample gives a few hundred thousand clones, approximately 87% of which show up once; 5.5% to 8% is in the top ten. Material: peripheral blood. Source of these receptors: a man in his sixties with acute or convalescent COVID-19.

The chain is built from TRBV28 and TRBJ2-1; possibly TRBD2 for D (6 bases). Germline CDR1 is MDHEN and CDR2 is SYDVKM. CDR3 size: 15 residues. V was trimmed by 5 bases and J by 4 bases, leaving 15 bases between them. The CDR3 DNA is TGTGCCAGCAGTCTCCGGGTAGCGGAGTACAATGAGCAGTTCTTC. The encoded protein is CASSLRVAEYNEQFF.

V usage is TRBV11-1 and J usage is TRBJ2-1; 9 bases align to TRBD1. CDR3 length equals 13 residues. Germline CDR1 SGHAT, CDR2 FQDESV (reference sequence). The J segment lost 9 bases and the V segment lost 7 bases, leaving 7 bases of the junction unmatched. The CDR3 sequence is CASTGQGRGEQFF. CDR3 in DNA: TGTGCCAGCACCGGACAGGGGAGGGGTGAGCAGTTCTTC.

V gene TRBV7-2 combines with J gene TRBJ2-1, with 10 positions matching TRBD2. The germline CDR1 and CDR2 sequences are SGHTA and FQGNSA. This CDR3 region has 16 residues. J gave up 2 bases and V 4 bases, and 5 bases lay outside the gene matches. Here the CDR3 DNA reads TGTGCCAGCAGCTCGGGACTAGCGAGGCCCTACAATGAGCAGTTCTTC. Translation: CASSSGLARPYNEQFF. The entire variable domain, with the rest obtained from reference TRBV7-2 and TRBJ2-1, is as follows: GAGVSQSPSNKVTEKGKDVELRCDPISGHTALYWYRQSLGQGLEFLIYFQGNSAPDKSGLPSDRFSAERTGGSVSTLTIQRTQQEDSAVYLCASSSGLARPYNEQFFGPGTRLTVL.

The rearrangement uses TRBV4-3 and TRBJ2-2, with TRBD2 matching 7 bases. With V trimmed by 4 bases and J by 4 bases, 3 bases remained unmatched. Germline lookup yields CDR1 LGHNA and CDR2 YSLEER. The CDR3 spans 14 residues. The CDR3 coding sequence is TGCGCCAGCAGCCTACTAGCGACCACCGGGGAGCTGTTTTTT. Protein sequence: CASSLLATTGELFF.

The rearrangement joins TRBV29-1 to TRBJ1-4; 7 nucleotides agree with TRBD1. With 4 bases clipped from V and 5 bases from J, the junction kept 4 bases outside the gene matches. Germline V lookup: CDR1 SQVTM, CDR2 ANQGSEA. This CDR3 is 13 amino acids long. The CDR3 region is CSVVVTGNEKLFF. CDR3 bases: TGCAGCGTTGTGGTGACAGGGAATGAAAAACTGTTTTTT. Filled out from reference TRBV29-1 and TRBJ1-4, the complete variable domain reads SAVISQKPSRDICQRGTSLTIQCQVDSQVTMMFWYRQQPGQSLTLIATANQGSEATYESGFVIDKFPISRPNLTFSTLTVSNMSPEDSSIYLCSVVVTGNEKLFFGSGTQLSVL.

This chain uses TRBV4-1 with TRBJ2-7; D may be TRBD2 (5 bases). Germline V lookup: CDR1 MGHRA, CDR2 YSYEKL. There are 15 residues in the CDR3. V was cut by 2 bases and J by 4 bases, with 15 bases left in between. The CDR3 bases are TGCGCCAGCAGCCAATCAGAGCGGAACCTTTACGAGCAGTACTTC. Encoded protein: CASSQSERNLYEQYF.

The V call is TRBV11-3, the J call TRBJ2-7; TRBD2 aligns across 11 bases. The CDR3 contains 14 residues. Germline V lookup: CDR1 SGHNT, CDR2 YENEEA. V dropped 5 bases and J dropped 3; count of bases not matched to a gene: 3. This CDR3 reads CASSPTSGSYEQYF. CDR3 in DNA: TGTGCCAGCAGCCCTACTAGCGGGAGCTACGAGCAGTACTTC.

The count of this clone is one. The CDR3 nucleotides are TGTGCCAGCAGCCCATCGGAGGTAAGCAATCAGCCCCAGCATTTT. Its protein is CASSPSEVSNQPQHF. J is TRBJ1-5 and V is TRBV3-1 (or the pseudogene TRBV3-2), with D unclear. Germline V gives CDR1 LGHDT, CDR2 YNNKEL (reference sequence). This CDR3 region has 15 residues. V lost 4 bases to trimming and J lost 1 base, with 11 bases between them.

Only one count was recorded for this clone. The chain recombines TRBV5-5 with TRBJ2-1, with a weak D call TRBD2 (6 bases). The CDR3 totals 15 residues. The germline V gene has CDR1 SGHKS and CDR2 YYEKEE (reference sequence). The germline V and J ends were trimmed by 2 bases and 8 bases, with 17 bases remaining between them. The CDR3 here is CASSFGRGVGHEQFF. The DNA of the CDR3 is TGTGCCAGCAGCTTCGGGCGGGGAGTGGGGCATGAGCAGTTCTTC.

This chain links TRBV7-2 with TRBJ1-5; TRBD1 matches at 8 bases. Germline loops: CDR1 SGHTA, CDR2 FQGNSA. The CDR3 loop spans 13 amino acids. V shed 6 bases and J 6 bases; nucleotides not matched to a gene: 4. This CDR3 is CASSPDRGQPQHF. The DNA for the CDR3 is TGTGCCAGCAGTCCAGACAGGGGTCAGCCCCAGCATTTT.

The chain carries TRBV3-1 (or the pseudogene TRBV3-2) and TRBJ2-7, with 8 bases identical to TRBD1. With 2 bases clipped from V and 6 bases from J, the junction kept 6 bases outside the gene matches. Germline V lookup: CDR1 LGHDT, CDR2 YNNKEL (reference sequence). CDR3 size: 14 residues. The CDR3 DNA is TGTGCCAGCAGCCAACAGGACAGGGTAATCGAGCAGTACTTC. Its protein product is CASSQQDRVIEQYF.

CDR3 in amino acids: CAWMGGGNQPQHF. The CDR3 DNA follows: TGTGCCTGGATGGGGGGGGGCAATCAGCCCCAGCATTTT. This chain links TRBV30 with TRBJ1-5, with D possibly TRBD1 on 5 matching bases. Germline V lookup: CDR1 GTSNPN, CDR2 SVGIG (reference sequence). V lost 4 bases and J lost 2, with 9 bases in between. This CDR3 is 13 amino acids long.

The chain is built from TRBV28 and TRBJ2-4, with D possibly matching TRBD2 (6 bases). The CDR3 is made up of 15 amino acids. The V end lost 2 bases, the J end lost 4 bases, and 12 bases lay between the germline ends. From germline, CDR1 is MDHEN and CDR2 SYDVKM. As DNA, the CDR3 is TGTGCCAGCAGTTTACGGGGCGGGATTAAAAACATTCAGTACTTC. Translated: CASSLRGGIKNIQYF.

The CDR3 DNA reads TGTGCCAGCAGTTTACAGGGGACAACCTACGAGCAGTACTTC. This translates into CASSLQGTTYEQYF. This chain links TRBV28 with TRBJ2-7; D is perhaps TRBD1 (6 bases). Deletions cut 2 bases from V and 2 bases from J, with 10 bases between. The length of the CDR3 is 14 residues. Germline V gene sequence: CDR1 MDHEN, CDR2 SYDVKM.

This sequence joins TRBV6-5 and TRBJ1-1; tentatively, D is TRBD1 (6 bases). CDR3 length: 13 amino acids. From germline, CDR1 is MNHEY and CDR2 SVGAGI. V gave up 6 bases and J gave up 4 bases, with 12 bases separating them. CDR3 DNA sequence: TGTGCCAGCAGCGTGTTGGACAGCACTGAAGCTTTCTTT. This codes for CASSVLDSTEAFF.

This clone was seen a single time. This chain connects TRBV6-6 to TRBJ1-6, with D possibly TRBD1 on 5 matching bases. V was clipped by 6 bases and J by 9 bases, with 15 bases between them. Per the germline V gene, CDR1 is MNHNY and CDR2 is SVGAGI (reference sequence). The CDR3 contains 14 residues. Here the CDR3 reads CASSNQGQASPLHF. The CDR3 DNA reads TGTGCCAGCAGCAACCAGGGTCAAGCTTCACCCCTCCACTTT.

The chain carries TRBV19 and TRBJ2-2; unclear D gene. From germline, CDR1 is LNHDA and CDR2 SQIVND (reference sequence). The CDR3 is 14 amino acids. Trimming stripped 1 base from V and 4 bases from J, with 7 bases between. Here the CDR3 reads CASSIVVTTGELFF. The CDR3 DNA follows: TGTGCCAGTAGTATAGTAGTAACCACCGGGGAGCTGTTTTTT.

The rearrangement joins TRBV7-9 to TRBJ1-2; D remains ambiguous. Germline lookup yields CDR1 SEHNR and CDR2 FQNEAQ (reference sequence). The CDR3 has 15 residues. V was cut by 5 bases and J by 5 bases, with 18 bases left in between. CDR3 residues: CASSLLSPGEYGYTF. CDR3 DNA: TGTGCCAGCAGCCTGTTGAGTCCCGGGGAATATGGCTACACCTTC.

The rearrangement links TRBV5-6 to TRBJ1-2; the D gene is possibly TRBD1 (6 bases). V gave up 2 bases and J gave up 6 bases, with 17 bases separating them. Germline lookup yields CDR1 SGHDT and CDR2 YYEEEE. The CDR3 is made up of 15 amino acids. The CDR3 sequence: CASSFRQASVNGYTF. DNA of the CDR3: TGTGCCAGCAGCTTCAGACAGGCCTCAGTGAATGGCTACACCTTC.

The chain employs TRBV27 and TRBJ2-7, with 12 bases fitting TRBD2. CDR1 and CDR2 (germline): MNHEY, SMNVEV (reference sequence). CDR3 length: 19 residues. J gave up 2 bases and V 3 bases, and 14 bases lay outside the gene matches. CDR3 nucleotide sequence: TGTGCCAGCAGTTTTTCTAGCGGGAGGGCCAGTGGGAAAACCTACGAGCAGTACTTC. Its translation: CASSFSSGRASGKTYEQYF.

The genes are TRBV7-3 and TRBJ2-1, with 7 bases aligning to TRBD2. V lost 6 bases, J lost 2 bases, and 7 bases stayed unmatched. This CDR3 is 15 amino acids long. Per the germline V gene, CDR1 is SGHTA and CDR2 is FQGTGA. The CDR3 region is CASSRLRGAYNEQFF. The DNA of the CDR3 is TGTGCCAGCAGTCGGTTACGGGGGGCCTACAATGAGCAGTTCTTC. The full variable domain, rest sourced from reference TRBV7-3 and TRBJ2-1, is GAGVSQTPSNKVTEKGKYVELRCDPISGHTALYWYRQSLGQGPEFLIYFQGTGAADDSGLPNDRFFAVRPEGSVSTLKIQRTERGDSAVYLCASSRLRGAYNEQFFGPGTRLTVL.

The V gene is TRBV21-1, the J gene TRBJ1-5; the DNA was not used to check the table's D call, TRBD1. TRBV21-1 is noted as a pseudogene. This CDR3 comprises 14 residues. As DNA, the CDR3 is TGTGCCAGCACCAGCGGACAGGGCGGTCAGCCCCAGCATTTT. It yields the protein CASTSGQGGQPQHF.